This T cell receptor beta chain was identified in a study of vaccination effects on CD4 cells after COVID-19. Overall study context: The post-vaccine samples were taken, at the median, 72 days after the second dose.

Comment on this clone: The antigen remains undetermined.

Per germline, CDR1 MNHNY and CDR2 SVGAGI (reference sequence). CDR3 length: 14 residues. Trimming took off 6 bases at V and 4 bases at J, with 12 bases between the two ends. Having been cultured for roughly 9 days, the cells underwent CD4+ T cell isolation. Subjects were given two BNT162b2 or mRNA-1273 vaccine doses. Here immunoSEQ multiplex PCR was the method, and the copy in TCRdb shows in-frame clones only, minus some. The sample has 45,000 to 55,000 clones, roughly two thirds seen once; the top ten hold around 6.7%. The source material was CD4+ T cells from PBMCs cultured without peptide, sampled after COVID-19 vaccination. The chain carries TRBV6-6 and TRBJ2-2; D is uncertain. This receptor was identified in a human donor who received a COVID-19 vaccine. CDR3 region: CASRFAEPTGELFF. The CDR3 nucleotides read TGTGCCAGCAGATTCGCCGAGCCCACCGGGGAGCTGTTTTTT.